Following are 9 T cell receptor beta chains from one sample sequenced in a study of CD4 T cells in relation to SARS-CoV-2 and coronaviruses. Which antigens these TCRs recognize remains unknown. The unexposed donors gave CD4+ T cells in about 2011-2018, prior to COVID-19. CD4+ T cells were isolated from the cells after around 9 days of culture. Measured with immunoSEQ multiplex PCR; TCRdb has only the in-frame clones, and not every one. The table records roughly 11,000 clones, about 79% of them present only once. The specimen sequenced was CD4+ T cells from PBMCs, cultured in vitro. These receptors came from a human donor in good health.

The rearrangement links TRBV19 to TRBJ1-1; D remains ambiguous. Germline V gene sequence: CDR1 LNHDA, CDR2 SQIVND (reference sequence). The CDR3 is made up of 14 amino acids. Trimming took 2 bases from V and 5 from J, leaving 12 bases between them. CDR3: CASSIRTDETEAFF. CDR3 coding DNA: TGTGCCAGTAGTATAAGAACAGACGAGACTGAAGCTTTCTTT.

This chain joins TRBV6-5 and TRBJ2-2; 7 bases are shared with TRBD2. Unmatched junction bases numbered 4, after V lost 2 bases and J lost 1 base. CDR3 length equals 16 residues. Germline CDR1 is MNHEY and CDR2 is SVGAGI. The CDR3 loop reads CASSYASGLNTGELFF. CDR3 bases: TGTGCCAGCAGTTACGCTAGCGGATTGAACACCGGGGAGCTGTTTTTT.

This clone was detected once. The chain has TRBV30 and TRBJ2-7, with 7 bases lining up with TRBD1. CDR1 is GTSNPN and CDR2 is SVGIG in the germline V gene (reference sequence). The CDR3 contains 14 residues. V trimming: 2 bases; J trimming: 2 bases; junction bases outside the gene matches: 6. In DNA, the CDR3 is TGTGCCTGGAGTCTAGGGACAGTGACCTACGAGCAGTACTTC. This translates into CAWSLGTVTYEQYF.

The V call is TRBV27, the J call TRBJ1-4, with 7 bases lining up with TRBD1. Germline lookup yields CDR1 MNHEY and CDR2 SMNVEV (reference sequence). This CDR3 region has 14 residues. V lost 5 bases, J lost 6 bases, and 6 bases stayed unmatched. The CDR3: CASSRTGGYEKLFF. The DNA of the CDR3 is TGTGCCAGCAGTCGGACAGGAGGGTATGAAAAACTGTTTTTT.

The chain combines TRBV7-2 with TRBJ2-5, with D perhaps TRBD2 (5 bases). Trimming took off 3 bases at V and 5 bases at J, with 13 bases between the two ends. Germline V gene data show CDR1 as SGHTA and CDR2 as FQGNSA. This CDR3 region has 14 residues. The CDR3 coding sequence is TGTGCCAGCAGCTTCCAAGAGGGTTGGGAGACCCAGTACTTC. Translated, it gives CASSFQEGWETQYF.

This clone was seen a few times. V is TRBV30 and J is TRBJ2-7; no clear D gene. The germline V and J ends were trimmed by 3 bases and 1 base, with 19 bases remaining between them. This CDR3 is built from 16 residues. Germline loops: CDR1 GTSNPN, CDR2 SVGIG (reference sequence). Here the CDR3 reads CAWSAGLMYRSYEQYF. CDR3 nucleotide sequence: TGTGCCTGGAGCGCCGGGTTGATGTATCGATCCTACGAGCAGTACTTC. Combining the CDR3 with reference TRBV30 and TRBJ2-7 gives the whole variable domain SQTIHQWPATLVQPVGSPLSLECTVEGTSNPNLYWYRQAAGRGLQLLFYSVGIGQISSEVPQNLSASRPQDRQFILSSKKLLLSDSGFYLCAWSAGLMYRSYEQYFGPGTRLTVT.

The chain links TRBV7-9 to TRBJ2-7; 10 bases line up with TRBD1. Germline V gene lookup returns CDR1 SEHNR and CDR2 FQNEAQ (reference sequence). V dropped 1 base and J dropped 4; count of bases not matched to a gene: 4. This CDR3 contains 15 residues. CDR3 DNA sequence: TGTGCCAGCAGCTTAGTGGGGACAGGGGCGTACGAGCAGTACTTC. It yields the protein CASSLVGTGAYEQYF.

V gene TRBV10-3 combines with J gene TRBJ1-3, with D unresolved. CDR1 and CDR2 from the germline V gene are ENHRY and SYGVKD. The CDR3 runs 15 residues. The V end lost 4 bases, the J end lost 5 bases, and 15 bases lay between the germline ends. As DNA, the CDR3 is TGTGCCATCAGTGCCGGGTCGTCAAACCGAAACACCATATATTTT. Its translation is CAISAGSSNRNTIYF.

This chain uses TRBV4-3 with TRBJ2-7, with 11 bases fitting TRBD2. This CDR3 has 17 amino acids. Germline V gene data show CDR1 as LGHNA and CDR2 as YSLEER. After removal of 4 bases from V and 3 bases from J, the junction contained 11 bases not matched to a gene. The DNA for the CDR3 is TGCGCCAGCAGCCGAGGACTAGCGGGTCCCGTCGGCTACGAGCAGTACTTC. This sequence encodes CASSRGLAGPVGYEQYF.